The clone carrying this TCR beta chain was seen at least ten times. The antigen is not known. Germline-derived CDR1 and CDR2 are MDHEN and SYDVKM. This CDR3 is built from 13 residues. Losses at the gene ends were 6 bases for V and 6 bases for J; bases not matched to a gene: 7. The data belong to a study of regulatory T cells in long-lasting Graves disease. Study observations and caveats: A greater number of public clonotypes (over 2,500) was shared by persistent patients than by new patients (about 990). Persistent Graves' patients showed reduced TCR diversity versus newly diagnosed patients.

Arm-PCR with iRepertoire HTBI primers amplified the CDR3 regions for these TCR beta libraries. TCRdb processed the multiplex PCR reads anew with MiXCR; each CDR3 protein has one entry. The data show roughly 700,000 distinct CDR3 sequences, 25% to 35% seen once. Stated time point: persistent/refractory GD, antithyroid drugs over 5 years with positive TRAb. RNA isolated from PBMCs was used to make the TCR library. The specimen was peripheral blood mononuclear cells (PBMCs), collected when the disease was refractory, from a patient treated with antithyroid drugs. V usage is TRBV28 and J usage is TRBJ1-1, with TRBD1 identical over 7 bases. The source is a female donor with Graves disease. CDR3 sequence reads: CASRVAGGPEAFF. The CDR3 region has the DNA TGTGCCAGCAGGGTAGCAGGGGGGCCTGAAGCTTTCTTT.